The rows below give T cell receptor beta chains drawn from one sample of a study of cytomegalovirus exposure and HLA in healthy donors. Libraries were prepared by immunoSEQ multiplex PCR; TCRdb keeps only in-frame clonotypes and omits some of them. The table includes tens of thousands of clones, 77% detected once. Sequencing was done on a sample of PBMCs. These receptors originate from a middle-aged man in good health and CMV-seropositive. Each CDR3 is given with its conserved first and last residue. D genes are given only for firm matches. Size values are once, few and many counts, or a class for expanded clones, and some rows have none.

TRBD1,TRBV19,.,TRBJ2-7,CASREQGARSYEQYF,TGTGCCAGTAGGGAACAGGGGGCGCGATCCTACGAGCAGTACTTC
.,TRBV21-1,.,TRBJ2-3,CASSPVYDTQYF,TGTGCCAGCAGCCCGGTTTATGATACGCAGTATTTT
.,TRBV5-6,.,TRBJ1-5,CASSTNRNPDPADQPQHF,TGTGCCAGCAGCACCAACAGGAATCCGGACCCCGCTGACCAGCCCCAGCATTTT
TRBD2,TRBV7-3,.,TRBJ2-2,CASSFGTSGTGELFF,TGTGCCAGCAGCTTCGGGACTAGCGGTACCGGGGAGCTGTTTTTT
.,TRBV7-8,.,TRBJ2-4,CASSIRNSQYF,TGTGCCAGCAGCATAAGGAACAGTCAGTACTTC
.,TRBV28,once,TRBJ1-1,CASSTGHPPDEAFF,TGTGCCAGCAGTACCGGACACCCACCGGATGAAGCTTTCTTT
.,TRBV18,.,TRBJ2-2,CASSPSTGNTGELFF,TGTGCCAGCTCACCATCGACAGGGAACACCGGGGAGCTGTTTTTT
.,TRBV14,.,TRBJ1-1,CASSQVGGTEAFF,TGTGCCAGCAGCCAAGTTGGGGGGACTGAAGCTTTCTTT
TRBD2,TRBV11-3,.,TRBJ2-5,CASSRRLAGAQETQYF,TGTGCCAGCAGCCGACGACTAGCGGGGGCCCAAGAGACCCAGTACTTC
TRBD1,TRBV30,.,TRBJ1-1,CAWTRDRNTEAFF,TGTGCCTGGACCCGGGACAGGAACACTGAAGCTTTCTTT
.,TRBV10-3,.,TRBJ1-3,CAIGASGNTIYF,TGTGCCATAGGGGCCTCTGGAAACACCATATATTTT
.,TRBV6-5,.,TRBJ2-7,CASSYKRDILYEQYF,TGTGCCAGCAGTTACAAACGGGACATTCTATACGAGCAGTACTTC
TRBD2,TRBV11-3,.,TRBJ2-3,CASSPLLAESTDTQYF,TGTGCCAGCAGCCCCCTTCTAGCGGAAAGCACAGATACGCAGTATTTT
TRBD2,TRBV7-9,.,TRBJ2-1,CASSLGLAGVGWSFF,TGTGCCAGCAGCTTAGGGCTAGCGGGAGTGGGATGGTCGTTCTTC
TRBD2,TRBV7-9,.,TRBJ2-1,CSSSNRLAGGSSYNEQFF,TGTTCCAGCAGCAACCGACTAGCGGGGGGGAGCTCCTACAATGAGCAGTTCTTC
.,TRBV18,.,TRBJ2-3,CASSPQGLDTQYF,TGTGCCAGCTCCCCGCAGGGGCTCGATACGCAGTATTTT
TRBD1,TRBV6-1,.,TRBJ1-5,CASSDSGGNQPQHF,TGTGCCAGCAGTGATTCAGGGGGAAATCAGCCCCAGCATTTT
TRBD2,TRBV5-6,.,TRBJ2-7,CASSPAGRGYEQYF,TGTGCCAGCAGCCCCGCAGGGAGGGGATACGAGCAGTACTTC
.,TRBV2,few,TRBJ2-7,CASNTRQQVYEQYF,TGTGCCAGCAATACCCGACAGCAGGTCTACGAGCAGTACTTC
TRBD1,TRBV19,.,TRBJ1-1,CASIPSQTGVNTEAFF,TGTGCCAGTATCCCCTCGCAGACAGGGGTGAACACTGAAGCTTTCTTT
.,TRBV5-6,.,TRBJ1-3,CASAGILSGNTIYF,TGTGCCAGCGCAGGGATCCTCTCTGGAAACACCATATATTTT
.,TRBV6-5,.,TRBJ2-7,CASSYSSGLRGGEQYF,TGTGCCAGCAGTTACTCTAGCGGTCTAAGGGGTGGAGAGCAGTACTTC
.,TRBV5-6,.,TRBJ1-1,CASKTGLTEAFF,TGTGCCAGCAAGACAGGTTTAACTGAAGCTTTCTTT
.,TRBV19,.,TRBJ2-7,CASSIGSLNEQYF,TGTGCCAGTAGTATAGGGAGTCTTAACGAGCAGTACTTC
TRBD2,TRBV19,.,TRBJ2-1,CASSKGLAGGFVNEQFF,TGTGCCAGTAGTAAGGGGCTAGCGGGAGGATTTGTTAATGAGCAGTTCTTC
TRBD2,TRBV4-1,.,TRBJ2-3,CASSKTRREGLTTQYF,TGCGCCAGCAGCAAAACACGGCGGGAGGGCCTCACTACGCAGTATTTT
TRBD2,TRBV11-3,.,TRBJ2-1,CASSPRTSEYNEQFF,TGTGCCAGCAGTCCAAGGACTAGCGAGTACAATGAGCAGTTCTTC
.,TRBV7-6,.,TRBJ2-1,CASSGLPTEQFF,TGTGCCAGCAGCGGGCTACCGACTGAGCAGTTCTTC
TRBD1,TRBV6-1,.,TRBJ2-7,CASSQYRDSSYEQYF,TGTGCCAGCAGTCAGTACCGGGACAGCTCCTACGAGCAGTACTTC
.,TRBV5-6,.,TRBJ2-7,CASSLTSSDEQYF,TGTGCCAGCAGCTTGACTAGTTCGGACGAGCAGTACTTC
TRBD2,TRBV27,.,TRBJ2-7,CASSLTGAGVKYEQYF,TGTGCCAGCAGTTTAACGGGAGCGGGAGTGAAGTACGAGCAGTACTTC
TRBD2,TRBV19,.,TRBJ2-3,CASSPSGSLGDTQYF,TGTGCCAGTAGTCCTAGCGGGAGTCTTGGGGATACGCAGTATTTT
.,TRBV5-1,once,TRBJ2-1,CASSLDPWGAGNNEQFF,TGCGCCAGCAGCTTGGATCCGTGGGGCGCGGGGAACAATGAGCAGTTCTTC
TRBD2,TRBV7-3,.,TRBJ2-1,CASSLGTSSNEQFF,TGTGCCAGCAGCTTAGGGACTAGCAGCAATGAGCAGTTCTTC
.,TRBV10-2,.,TRBJ2-5,CASSEQETQYF,TGCGCCAGCAGTGAGCAGGAGACCCAGTACTTC
.,TRBV15,.,TRBJ1-3,CATSRDFVSPGNTIYF,TGTGCCACCAGCAGAGATTTTGTCTCCCCCGGAAACACCATATATTTT
TRBD1,TRBV7-9,.,TRBJ1-4,CASSSRGLVEKLFF,TGTGCCAGCAGCAGCAGGGGGTTAGTTGAAAAACTGTTTTTT
TRBD2,TRBV12-5,.,TRBJ2-2,CASGGLAGVVELFF,TGTGCTAGTGGGGGACTAGCGGGAGTCGTGGAGCTGTTTTTT
.,TRBV7-6,.,TRBJ1-4,CASSLVSGPGEKLFF,TGTGCCAGCAGCTTAGTCAGCGGACCGGGGGAAAAACTGTTTTTT
.,TRBV11-2,.,TRBJ2-3,CASSLGEKDTQYF,TGTGCCAGCAGCTTAGGGGAGAAAGATACGCAGTATTTT
TRBD2,TRBV30,few,TRBJ2-3,CAWSGLAGDTQYF,TGTGCCTGGTCAGGACTAGCGGGGGATACGCAGTATTTT
TRBD2,TRBV5-6,.,TRBJ2-3,CASSLLLAGYGDTQYF,TGTGCCAGCAGCCTCCTGCTAGCGGGGTATGGGGATACGCAGTATTTT
.,TRBV7-9,.,TRBJ2-7,CASSFRGGSSYEQYF,TGTGCCAGCAGCTTTAGGGGGGGCAGTTCCTACGAGCAGTACTTC
TRBD2,TRBV7-2,once,TRBJ2-2,CASSPWTSGTGELFF,TGTGCCAGCAGCCCTTGGACTAGCGGGACCGGGGAGCTGTTTTTT
TRBD2,TRBV6-1,.,TRBJ2-1,CASSEGTDWEGDEQFF,TGTGCCAGCAGTGAAGGAACTGACTGGGAGGGAGATGAGCAGTTCTTC
.,TRBV7-2,.,TRBJ2-2,CASSLRPAGGDHNTGELFF,TGTGCCAGCAGCTTAAGACCAGCCGGGGGAGACCACAACACCGGGGAGCTGTTTTTT
.,TRBV4-2,few,TRBJ2-2,CASSQKRGWETGELFF,TGTGCCAGCAGCCAAAAAAGGGGGTGGGAGACCGGGGAGCTGTTTTTT
TRBD1,TRBV5-1,few,TRBJ1-1,CASSLNWDSYTEAFF,TGCGCCAGCAGCTTGAATTGGGACAGCTACACTGAAGCTTTCTTT
.,TRBV5-6,.,TRBJ1-1,CASSLAYEAFF,TGTGCCAGCAGCTTAGCGTATGAAGCTTTCTTT
TRBD1,TRBV27,once,TRBJ1-5,CASSLGQGYSNQPQHF,TGTGCCAGCAGTTTAGGACAGGGCTATAGCAATCAGCCCCAGCATTTT
TRBD1,TRBV5-6,once,TRBJ1-2,CASSWDRGEYGYTF,TGTGCCAGCAGCTGGGACAGGGGGGAGTATGGCTACACCTTC
.,TRBV6-5,.,TRBJ2-4,CASSRTVLAKNSQYF,TGTGCCAGCTCCCGGACAGTTCTAGCCAAAAACAGTCAGTACTTC